This TCR beta chain was sequenced during a study of early T cells in non-severe SARS-CoV-2 infection. Study as a whole: Sequencing was performed on bulk RNA from unsorted whole blood, leaving chains unpaired.

Unique molecular identifiers were affixed to single, distinct cDNA molecules. From the 5' RACE reads, TCRdb called clonotypes with MiXCR, one entry per CDR3 protein. This sample has some 50,000 distinct CDR3 sequences, with less than 11% found just once. This clonotype was seen many times. Antigen: not known. General study findings and limits: VDJdb matching, biased toward anti-spike CD8 responses, missed private and CD4 specificities.

V gave up 2 bases and J gave up 5 bases; unmatched junction bases: 3. Germline CDR1 and CDR2: SGHTA and FQGNSA. This CDR3 has 15 residues. This rearrangement joins TRBV7-2 to TRBJ2-5; 12 bases fit TRBD2. Sequencing was carried out using whole blood. The origin of this receptor is an adult who was a healthcare worker with PCR-confirmed SARS-CoV-2 infection or an uninfected control (not recorded which). The CDR3 sequence is CASSLLAGGFETQYF. The DNA of the CDR3 is TGTGCCAGCAGCTTACTAGCGGGAGGGTTTGAGACCCAGTACTTC.